Below are 2 T cell receptor beta chains sequenced from a single sample in a study of cytomegalovirus exposure and HLA in healthy donors. The PCR had 60 Vbeta and 13 Jbeta primers. The protocol was immunoSEQ multiplex PCR, while the TCRdb copy is restricted to in-frame clones and leaves out a portion. In the table there are about 55,000 clones, approximately 80% of which are singletons. Material: PBMCs. The receptors originated from a female donor in good health and CMV-seronegative.

The chain links TRBV7-8 to TRBJ1-6; D unclear. The CDR3 sequence is 12 residues long. Trimming cost V 6 bases and J 10 bases, with 10 bases left between them. The germline gives CDR1 SGHVS, CDR2 FQNEAQ. CDR3: CASRFTESPLHF. In DNA form, the CDR3 reads TGTGCCAGCAGGTTTACAGAATCACCCCTCCACTTT.

V gene TRBV4-2 combines with J gene TRBJ2-2; 10 bases fit TRBD1. Germline loops: CDR1 LGHNA, CDR2 YNFKEQ. This CDR3 has 17 residues. V gave up 1 base and J gave up 6 bases; unmatched junction bases: 8. CDR3 loop: CASSQGGTGERAGELFF. Here the CDR3 DNA reads TGTGCCAGCAGCCAAGGGGGGACAGGGGAACGGGCCGGGGAGCTGTTTTTT.